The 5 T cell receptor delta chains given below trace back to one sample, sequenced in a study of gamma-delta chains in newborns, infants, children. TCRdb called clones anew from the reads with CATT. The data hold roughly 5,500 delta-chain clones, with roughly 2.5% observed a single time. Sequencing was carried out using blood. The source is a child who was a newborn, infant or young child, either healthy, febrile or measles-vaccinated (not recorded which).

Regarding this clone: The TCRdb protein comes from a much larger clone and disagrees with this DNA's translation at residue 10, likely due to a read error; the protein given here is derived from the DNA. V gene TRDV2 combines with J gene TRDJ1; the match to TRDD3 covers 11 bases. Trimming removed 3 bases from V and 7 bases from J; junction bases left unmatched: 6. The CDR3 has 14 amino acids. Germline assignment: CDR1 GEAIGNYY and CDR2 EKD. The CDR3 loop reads CACDYWGIDGKLIF. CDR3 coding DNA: TGTGCCTGTGACTACTGGGGGATAGACGGTAAACTCATCTTT.

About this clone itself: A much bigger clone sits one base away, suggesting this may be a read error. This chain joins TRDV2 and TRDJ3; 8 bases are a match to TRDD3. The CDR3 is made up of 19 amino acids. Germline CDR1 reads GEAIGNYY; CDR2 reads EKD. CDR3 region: CARDTFGGLSSWDTRQMFF. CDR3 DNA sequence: TGTGCCCGTGACACCTTTGGGGGATTGAGCTCCTGGGACACCCGACAGATGTTTTTC.

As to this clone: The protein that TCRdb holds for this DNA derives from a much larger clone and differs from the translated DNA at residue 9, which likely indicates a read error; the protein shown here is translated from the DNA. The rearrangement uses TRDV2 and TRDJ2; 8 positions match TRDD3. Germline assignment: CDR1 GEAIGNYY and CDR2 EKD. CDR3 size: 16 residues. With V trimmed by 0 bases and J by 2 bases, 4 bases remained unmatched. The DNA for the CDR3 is TGTGCCTGTGACACCGTGGGGGATGGGTTGACAGCACAACTCTTCTTT. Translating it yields CACDTVGDGLTAQLFF.

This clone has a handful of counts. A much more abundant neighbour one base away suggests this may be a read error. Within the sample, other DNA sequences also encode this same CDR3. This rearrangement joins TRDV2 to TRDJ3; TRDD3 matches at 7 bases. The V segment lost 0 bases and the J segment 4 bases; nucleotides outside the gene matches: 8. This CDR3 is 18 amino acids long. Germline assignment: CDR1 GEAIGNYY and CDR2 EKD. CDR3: CACDTGYASSWDTRQMFF. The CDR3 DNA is TGTGCCTGTGACACCGGATACGCCAGCTCTTGGGACACCCGACAGATGTTTTTC.

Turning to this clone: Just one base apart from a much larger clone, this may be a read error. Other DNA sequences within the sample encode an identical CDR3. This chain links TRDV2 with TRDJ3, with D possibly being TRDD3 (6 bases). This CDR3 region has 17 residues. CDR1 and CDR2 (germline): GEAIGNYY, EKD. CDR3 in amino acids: CACDTWGGSWDTRQMFF. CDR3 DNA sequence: TGTGCCTGCGACACCTGGGGAGGCTCCTGGGACACCCGACAGATGTTTTTC.